One and the same sample provided the 27 T cell receptor beta chains below, sequenced in a study of cytomegalovirus exposure and HLA in healthy donors. This PCR relied on a set of 60 Vbeta primers and 13 Jbeta primers. This table comes from immunoSEQ multiplex PCR, and its TCRdb copy is limited to in-frame clones, with some not included. This table holds under 110,000 clones, 76% found once. Material: PBMCs. These receptors were obtained from a man aged 35-49 years in good health and CMV-seronegative.

The rearrangement uses TRBV7-2 and TRBJ1-6; unclear D gene. The CDR3 is made up of 15 amino acids. Per the germline V gene, CDR1 is SGHTA and CDR2 is FQGNSA. V lost 3 bases to trimming and J lost 14 bases, with 20 bases between them. CDR3 sequence: CASSFDSLSINALHF. The CDR3 nucleotides read TGTGCCAGCAGCTTCGACTCGCTCTCGATCAACGCCCTCCACTTT.

This clone was seen a few times. The V call is TRBV7-3, the J call TRBJ2-2, with a tentative D call TRBD1 (5 bases). CDR1 is SGHTA, CDR2 FQGTGA, per germline. Trimming cost V 6 bases and J 1 base, with 12 bases left between them. The CDR3 is made up of 15 amino acids. This chain's CDR3 is CASRSNRGNTGELFF. CDR3 coding DNA: TGTGCCAGCAGAAGTAATAGGGGGAACACCGGGGAGCTGTTTTTT.

This rearrangement joins TRBV29-1 to TRBJ2-7, with 11 bases aligning to TRBD2. V shed 5 bases and J 0 bases; nucleotides not matched to a gene: 3. The CDR3 extends over 14 amino acids. The germline CDR1 and CDR2 sequences are SQVTM and ANQGSEA. CDR3 bases: TGCAGCGTTTCCGGGACTAGCGGCTCCTACGAGCAGTACGTC. Amino acid sequence: CSVSGTSGSYEQYV.

The gene calls are TRBV30 and TRBJ2-7; D is uncertain. The germline V gene has CDR1 GTSNPN and CDR2 SVGIG (reference sequence). This CDR3 has 12 amino acids. V dropped 3 bases and J dropped 0 bases, with 6 bases sitting between them. Here the CDR3 reads CAWRAHSYEQYF. The CDR3 DNA is TGTGCCTGGAGGGCCCACTCCTACGAGCAGTACTTC.

The V and J genes are TRBV6-5 and TRBJ1-2, with 9 bases that match TRBD1. V shed 6 bases, J shed 2 bases, and the junction held 7 bases outside the gene matches. The CDR3 has 15 residues. The germline CDR1 and CDR2 sequences are MNHEY and SVGAGI. The CDR3 bases are TGTGCCAGCAGCCCCGGGACAGGGTTGAACTATGGCTACACCTTC. Its translation: CASSPGTGLNYGYTF.

The chain recombines TRBV30 with TRBJ1-6; 7 positions match TRBD1. This CDR3 is 15 amino acids long. Germline V gene data show CDR1 as GTSNPN and CDR2 as SVGIG (reference sequence). V lost 2 bases and J lost 10; bases outside the gene matches: 11. CDR3 DNA: TGTGCCTGGAGTCTAAGGACAGGAGGGATCTCACCCCTCCACTTT. This translates into CAWSLRTGGISPLHF.

Notes on this clone: Other DNA sequences from this sample encode an identical CDR3 as well. V usage is TRBV5-1 and J usage is TRBJ2-5, with 7 bases aligning to TRBD2. The V gene end was trimmed by 0 bases and the J gene end by 5 bases; junction bases not matched to a gene: 7. Germline V gene data show CDR1 as SGHRS and CDR2 as YFSETQ. The CDR3 runs to 15 residues. The CDR3 reads CASSLASQGGETQYF. The CDR3 nucleotides read TGCGCCAGCAGCTTGGCCTCTCAGGGAGGGGAGACCCAGTACTTC.

V and J are TRBV10-3 and TRBJ1-1; the D gene is possibly TRBD1 (6 bases). CDR3 size: 15 residues. Trimming removed 10 bases at V and 0 bases at J, with 18 bases between. Germline-derived CDR1 and CDR2 are ENHRY and SYGVKD. CDR3 protein: CASRYREHMNTEAFF. The CDR3 DNA reads as TGTGCCAGCAGGTACAGGGAGCACATGAACACTGAAGCTTTCTTT.

V is TRBV5-1 and J is TRBJ2-3, with 9 nucleotides matching TRBD2. Trimming removed 5 bases from V and 0 bases from J; junction bases left unmatched: 7. This CDR3 region has 16 residues. CDR1 and CDR2 (germline): SGHRS, YFSETQ. This CDR3 is CASRRTGTSSTDTQYF. CDR3 bases: TGCGCCAGCAGACGTACCGGGACTAGCAGCACAGATACGCAGTATTTT.

The chain uses TRBV19 and TRBJ1-2; tentatively, D is TRBD1 (6 bases). Germline loops: CDR1 LNHDA, CDR2 SQIVND (reference sequence). The CDR3 runs to 16 residues. V was shortened by 6 bases and J by 0 bases, with 17 bases between the two germline ends. The CDR3 loop is CASSLTIQGSNYGYTF. CDR3 nucleotides: TGTGCCAGTAGCCTCACTATACAGGGATCTAACTATGGCTACACCTTC. The variable domain in full, with the rest retrieved from reference TRBV19 and TRBJ1-2, is DGGITQSPKYLFRKEGQNVTLSCEQNLNHDAMYWYRQDPGQGLRLIYYSQIVNDFQKGDIAEGYSVSREKKESFPLTVTSAQKNPTAFYLCASSLTIQGSNYGYTFGSGTRLTVV.

The chain carries TRBV30 and TRBJ1-2, with 12 bases identical to TRBD1. This CDR3 spans 16 amino acids. J gave up 3 bases and V 4 bases, and 9 bases lay outside the gene matches. Germline values: CDR1 GTSNPN, CDR2 SVGIG (reference sequence). This CDR3 reads CAWTPGTGGDYYGYTF. CDR3 nucleotides: TGTGCCTGGACTCCGGGGACAGGGGGCGACTACTATGGCTACACCTTC.

The genes are TRBV7-8 and TRBJ1-4; 9 nucleotides align to TRBD1. After removal of 2 bases from V and 3 bases from J, the junction contained 7 bases not matched to a gene. The CDR3 runs to 17 residues. Germline V gene data show CDR1 as SGHVS and CDR2 as FQNEAQ. The CDR3 reads CASSLKDRGSANEKLFF. The CDR3 nucleotides are TGTGCCAGCAGCTTAAAGGACAGGGGTTCAGCTAATGAAAAACTGTTTTTT.

The chain uses TRBV27 and TRBJ1-2; D call uncertain. CDR1 is MNHEY and CDR2 is SMNVEV in the germline V gene (reference sequence). The length of the CDR3 is 15 residues. V was clipped by 6 bases and J by 4 bases, with 18 bases between them. The CDR3 is CASSLGSGGGYGYTF. Written as DNA, the CDR3 is TGTGCCAGCAGCCTCGGGAGTGGAGGAGGCTATGGCTACACCTTC.

The chain couples TRBV18 to TRBJ2-7; unclear D gene. The CDR3 extends over 12 amino acids. Trimming took 3 bases from V and 3 from J, leaving 6 bases between them. Germline V gene sequence: CDR1 KGHSH, CDR2 LQKENI. Here the CDR3 DNA reads TGTGCCAGCTCACCCAACAGCTACGAGCAGTACGTC. This translates into CASSPNSYEQYV.

The CDR3 loop is CATKQGADTQYF. As DNA, the CDR3 is TGTGCCACCAAACAGGGGGCAGATACGCAGTATTTT. The V gene is TRBV10-3, the J gene TRBJ2-3, with 8 nucleotides matching TRBD1. The CDR3 contains 12 residues. V dropped 10 bases and J dropped 4; count of bases not matched to a gene: 4. Per germline, CDR1 ENHRY and CDR2 SYGVKD.

V and J are TRBV19 and TRBJ2-7, with no clear D. This CDR3 region has 15 residues. Per germline, CDR1 LNHDA and CDR2 SQIVND (reference sequence). V gave up 3 bases and J gave up 3 bases, with 15 bases separating them. The CDR3 DNA follows: TGTGCCAGTAGTATCGGTACAGAAAAGTTCTACGAGCAGTACTTC. It encodes CASSIGTEKFYEQYF.

V gene TRBV5-4 combines with J gene TRBJ2-5; maybe TRBD1 (6 bases). The CDR3 totals 14 residues. The ends were cut back, 2 bases at V and 1 base at J, with 9 bases in the middle. The germline V gene encodes CDR1 SGHNT and CDR2 YYREEE (reference sequence). CDR3 amino acids: CASSFQGTQETQYF. For the CDR3, the DNA is TGTGCCAGCAGCTTTCAGGGGACCCAAGAGACCCAGTACTTC.

CDR3 coding DNA: TGTGCCATCAGTGGTACAGACAGGGAAAGCACAGATACGCAGTATTTT. Its protein is CAISGTDRESTDTQYF. The rearrangement links TRBV10-3 to TRBJ2-3; 7 nucleotides line up with TRBD1. CDR3 size: 16 residues. CDR1 is ENHRY and CDR2 is SYGVKD in the germline V gene. The junction had 7 bases not matched to a gene; V was cut back by 4 bases and J by 0 bases.

The J gene is TRBJ1-2, the V gene TRBV6-4; possibly TRBD1 for D (6 bases). The germline gives CDR1 MRHNA, CDR2 SNTAGT. Trimming cost V 6 bases and J 1 base, with 9 bases left between them. The CDR3 spans 13 residues. The CDR3: CASRADSNYGYTF. As DNA, the CDR3 is TGTGCCAGCAGAGCGGACAGTAACTATGGCTACACCTTC.

The rearrangement links TRBV27 to TRBJ2-7; a possible D gene is TRBD1 (5 bases). Looked up from germline, CDR1 is MNHEY and CDR2 is SMNVEV (reference sequence). V was pared by 8 bases and J by 7 bases, with 24 bases between. There are 15 residues in the CDR3. CDR3 residues: CASSLGQPLAREQYF. The DNA for the CDR3 is TGTGCCAGCTCCCTGGGGCAACCCTTAGCTCGGGAGCAGTACTTC.

This rearrangement joins TRBV4-3 to TRBJ2-5, with D maybe TRBD2 (6 bases). V shed 2 bases and J shed 1 base, with 17 bases lying between them. This CDR3 contains 17 residues. CDR1 is LGHNA, CDR2 YSLEER, per germline. The CDR3 DNA reads TGCGCCAGCAGCCAAAGAAAAGGCGGACTACTCCAAGAGACCCAGTACTTC. It is translated as CASSQRKGGLLQETQYF.

The J gene is TRBJ1-4, the V gene TRBV4-1, with D possibly being TRBD1 (5 bases). The CDR3 is 14 residues long. Trimming took 4 bases from V and 4 from J, leaving 10 bases between them. From germline, CDR1 is MGHRA and CDR2 YSYEKL. CDR3 sequence reads: CASSPRQYNEKLFF. CDR3 sequence (DNA): TGCGCCAGCAGCCCCCGACAGTATAATGAAAAACTGTTTTTT.

The table lists this clone with a few counts. The gene calls are TRBV5-1 and TRBJ2-1; D is perhaps TRBD2 (5 bases). The germline V gene has CDR1 SGHRS and CDR2 YFSETQ. Trimming removed 3 bases from V and 0 bases from J, with 10 bases in between. This CDR3 contains 15 residues. Written as DNA, the CDR3 is TGCGCCAGCAGCTCTACTGGGAGCTCCTACAATGAGCAGTTCTTC. Its translation: CASSSTGSSYNEQFF.

Concerning this clone itself: Distinct nucleotide sequences in the sample also encode this CDR3. The chain joins TRBV30 to TRBJ1-6; D is uncertain. The CDR3 covers 13 residues. Trimming pared 1 base from V and 4 bases from J, leaving 5 bases between. The germline gives CDR1 GTSNPN, CDR2 SVGIG (reference sequence). The CDR3 DNA reads TGTGCCTGGAGTGGGCAATATAATTCACCCCTCCACTTT. This codes for CAWSGQYNSPLHF.

The chain carries TRBV13 and TRBJ2-7; TRBD1 aligns across 9 bases. CDR3 length equals 15 residues. Trimming cost V 4 bases and J 3 bases; bases outside gene matches: 7. The germline V gene encodes CDR1 PRHDT and CDR2 FYEKMQ (reference sequence). CDR3 DNA: TGTGCCAGCAGCTCCGCCGGGACAGGGTTCTACGAGCAGTACTTC. This codes for CASSSAGTGFYEQYF.

The chain uses TRBV7-2 and TRBJ2-1; TRBD2 aligns across 13 bases. The CDR3 extends over 16 amino acids. J was trimmed by 5 bases and V by 4 bases; bases with no gene match: 5. Germline V gene sequence: CDR1 SGHTA, CDR2 FQGNSA. CDR3 in amino acids: CASSSGTSGVDNEQFF. The DNA for the CDR3 is TGTGCCAGCAGCTCAGGGACTAGCGGGGTCGACAATGAGCAGTTCTTC.

This clone turned up a few times. One end of the junction fails to match germline, which may point to a read error. The J gene is TRBJ1-2, the V gene TRBV28; weak D call: TRBD1 (6 bases). The length of the CDR3 is 15 residues. The germline V gene encodes CDR1 MDHEN and CDR2 SYDVKM. CDR3 region: CASRLLGAQDYGYTF. The CDR3 nucleotides are TGTGCCAGCCGTTTGTTGGGGGCGCAGGACTATGGCTACACCTTC.